The 22 T cell receptor beta chains listed next were all sequenced from one sample in a study of monozygotic twins with inflammatory bowel disease. TCRdb reprocessed the 5' RACE reads and keeps a single row for each CDR3 protein, giving no DNA. The sample includes some 150,000 distinct CDR3 sequences. Sequenced: blood. These receptors originate from a human donor with ulcerative colitis or Crohn's disease, or a healthy co-twin of an affected twin (not recorded which).

V is TRBV5-1 and J is TRBJ2-6; without DNA, the TCRdb call of TRBD1 cannot be checked. The germline V gene has CDR1 SGHRS and CDR2 YFSETQ. The length of the CDR3 is 16 residues. CDR3 residues: CASSMQQGAGANVLTF.

V gene TRBV5-1 combines with J gene TRBJ2-1; TCRdb designates TRBD2, a call that cannot be tested without DNA. The CDR3 is made up of 15 amino acids. Per the germline V gene, CDR1 is SGHRS and CDR2 is YFSETQ. The CDR3 sequence: CASSIGTSGGDEQFF.

The chain combines TRBV20-1 with TRBJ2-7. The CDR3 consists of 14 residues. CDR1 and CDR2 from the germline V gene are DFQATT and SNEGSKA (reference sequence). CDR3 sequence reads: CSARDNNGVYEQYF.

The chain employs TRBV20-1 and TRBJ2-7; no DNA is available, so the TRBD1 call from TCRdb remains unchecked. CDR1 and CDR2 from the germline V gene are DFQATT and SNEGSKA (reference sequence). This CDR3 is 14 amino acids long. The CDR3 sequence: CSAREGQLLYEQYF.

The chain joins TRBV20-1 to TRBJ2-7; TCRdb names TRBD1, which stays unverified in the absence of DNA. The CDR3 length is 13 residues. Germline loops: CDR1 DFQATT, CDR2 SNEGSKA (reference sequence). The CDR3 protein is CSALRDRATEQYF.

The rearrangement uses TRBV27 and TRBJ1-1; TCRdb reports TRBD1, a call that lacks DNA to check it against. CDR3 size: 13 residues. Germline V CDR1 and CDR2: MNHEY, SMNVEV (reference sequence). The CDR3 loop is CASSFSRGTEAFF.

The rearrangement uses TRBV24-1 and TRBJ2-7; TCRdb names TRBD2, which stays unverified in the absence of DNA. Germline lookup yields CDR1 KGHDR and CDR2 SFDVKD. This CDR3 contains 15 residues. This CDR3 is CATAVGRGVSYEQYF.

The chain carries TRBV5-1 and TRBJ1-2; checking the TCRdb D call of TRBD1 is not possible without DNA. CDR1 SGHRS and CDR2 YFSETQ come from the germline V gene. The CDR3 has 14 residues. The CDR3 loop is CASSQRDQLFGYTF.

The chain employs TRBV10-3 and TRBJ2-7; the TCRdb call, TRBD2, lacks DNA for checking. The germline gives CDR1 ENHRY, CDR2 SYGVKD. CDR3 length equals 14 residues. The CDR3 here is CAIGGGPSSYEQYF.

V and J are TRBV10-3 and TRBJ2-5; TCRdb reports TRBD2, a call that lacks DNA to check it against. The CDR3 is 16 residues long. Germline CDR1 ENHRY, CDR2 SYGVKD. The CDR3: CAISEVAGATGETQYF.

This sequence joins TRBV18 and TRBJ2-3; TCRdb's D call of TRBD1 is untestable without DNA. This CDR3 is built from 16 residues. Germline V gene sequence: CDR1 KGHSH, CDR2 LQKENI. The CDR3 protein is CASSPPDRYSTDTQYF.

V usage is TRBV7-9 and J usage is TRBJ2-7; TCRdb's D gene call, TRBD1, goes unchecked for lack of DNA. The CDR3 is 12 amino acids. CDR1 and CDR2 (germline): SEHNR, FQNEAQ (reference sequence). The CDR3 loop is CASSSRQEEQYF.

This chain uses TRBV5-5 with TRBJ2-1; absent DNA, TCRdb's TRBD2 call cannot be checked. The germline V gene has CDR1 SGHKS and CDR2 YYEKEE (reference sequence). The CDR3 consists of 15 residues. The CDR3 reads CASSRGLAKYNEQFF.

The gene calls are TRBV12-3 or TRBV12-4 and TRBJ2-2; absent DNA, TCRdb's TRBD1 call cannot be checked. This CDR3 contains 14 residues. CDR3 residues: CASSRQGAIGELFF.

CDR3 residues: CASSLVAGHGGIQYF. The chain employs TRBV5-1 and TRBJ2-4; TCRdb calls TRBD2, which cannot be checked without DNA. Per the germline V gene, CDR1 is SGHRS and CDR2 is YFSETQ. This CDR3 contains 15 residues.

The rearrangement links TRBV5-1 to TRBJ2-1; TCRdb returns TRBD2, unconfirmable since there is no DNA. Germline V gene sequence: CDR1 SGHRS, CDR2 YFSETQ. This CDR3 spans 18 amino acids. This CDR3 reads CASSLGLAGIGGLNEQFF.

The chain carries TRBV27 and TRBJ1-5. This CDR3 comprises 13 residues. Germline values: CDR1 MNHEY, CDR2 SMNVEV (reference sequence). The CDR3 reads CASSPDRNQPQHF.

CDR3 residues: CASSPINMNTEAFF. This rearrangement joins TRBV18 to TRBJ1-1. Germline V gene sequence: CDR1 KGHSH, CDR2 LQKENI. This CDR3 comprises 14 residues.

The rearrangement uses TRBV20-1 and TRBJ2-6; TCRdb names TRBD2, which stays unverified in the absence of DNA. The germline gives CDR1 DFQATT, CDR2 SNEGSKA (reference sequence). This CDR3 has 16 amino acids. The chain's CDR3 is CSASRGLSSGANVLTF.

The chain employs TRBV7-2 and TRBJ2-5. The CDR3 covers 14 residues. From germline, CDR1 is SGHTA and CDR2 FQGNSA. This CDR3 is CASSYSRTQETQYF.

The chain carries TRBV7-2 and TRBJ2-7; TCRdb names TRBD1, which stays unverified in the absence of DNA. The CDR3 runs to 15 residues. Germline values: CDR1 SGHTA, CDR2 FQGNSA. CDR3 in amino acids: CASSISGGDSYEQYF.

The gene calls are TRBV20-1 and TRBJ1-5; TCRdb proposes TRBD1, but this gene call is untestable without DNA. The CDR3 covers 17 residues. The germline CDR1 and CDR2 sequences are DFQATT and SNEGSKA (reference sequence). This CDR3 reads CSARAHGSGRLGQPQHF.